This T cell receptor (beta chain) was captured in a study of blood T cell repertoires in COVID-19 (dated by TCRdb to about 2020). Turning to the overall study: Samples from collaborators originated in the United States, Italy and Spain and spanned both the acute and convalescent phases of COVID-19. The prospective study material was composed of cDNA or gDNA derived from T cells, B-cell-depleted T cells, or PBMCs. The dataset comprised deeply sampled blood TCRbeta repertoires from subjects exposed to, actively infected with, or recovered from COVID-19. The repertoires were released in a freely available public database meant as a resource for research on the immune response to SARS-CoV-2. The samples were drawn from two sources: the first 160 participants of the ongoing ImmuneRACE study, and fewer than 1,500 subjects contributed by 6 global collaborators. The sample metadata nearly always contained a de-identified subject ID, COVID-19 status, age in years and sex. Where available, HLA class I and class II types were taken from metadata supplied by the sample provider and were not determined by assay-based typing. General conclusions and limits of the study: Clinical and demographic metadata were provided uncurated, with the amount varying by source and participant.

Including cysteine and phenylalanine, the CDR3 has 15 amino acids. Only the CDR3 part of the read is kept: 45 bases, read in frame from the first base. The germline V gene gives CDR1 as MNHEY and CDR2 as SVGAGI. V loses 6 bases at its end and J loses 5 bases; junction bases beyond the gene matches: 6. TCRbeta CDR3 regions were amplified from genomic DNA by means of the immunoSEQ Assay, a bias-controlled multiplex PCR. Processing in the source paper ran as follows. Nucleated cell counts per sample were estimated from amplification of reference gene primers within the assay. To quantify the absolute abundance of each unique TCRbeta CDR3 rearrangement, sequence reads were collapsed and filtered. Productive Simpson clonality was computed per sample as the square root of Simpson's diversity index over productive rearrangements. TCRdb limited this immuneACCESS table to in-frame rearrangements with V and J called. A share of clones is missing; checked studies link under half to unresolved V genes, and the rest is unexplained. The D gene and trimming were derived from the DNA, and the V and J assignments and clone size from that table. A total of around 65,000 clones appear in this sample, 81% of them only once. The top ten clonotypes cover less than 10% of the sample.

Whole blood was collected in K2EDTA tubes by collaborating institutions according to the institutions' own protocols. For TCRbeta analysis, collaborators shipped samples as frozen whole blood, isolated PBMCs, or DNA extracted from either of those sample types. With regard to this clone: Its binding antigen is unknown. Base qualities are missing; no much larger clone stands one base away.

The chain uses TRBV6-5 and TRBJ2-3; TRBD2 fits 12 bases in the junction. The sequence came from a human donor in a cohort sampled during active COVID-19. Sequenced material: peripheral blood. The DNA sequence is given as TGTGCCAGCAGGCAGACTAGCGGGAGTAGAGATACGCAGTATTTT. This translates into CASRQTSGSRDTQYF.